Listed below are T cell receptor beta chains from one sample, sequenced in a study of prognosis after radiotherapy for stage I lung cancer. Each CDR3 protein is one row after TCRdb ran MiXCR on the multiplex PCR reads. The data contain approximately 28,000 distinct CDR3 sequences, around 38% of them singletons. The sample here was PBMCs, taken before or after stereotactic body radiation therapy (not recorded which). The receptors stem from a donor over 45 with non-small cell lung cancer. CDR3s include the opening cysteine and the closing phenylalanine or tryptophan. Each record gives: clone size, J gene, V gene, D gene, CDR3 protein, CDR3 DNA. A D gene is named only where the DNA matches it firmly. Rows give clone size only sometimes, using once, few, many, or a class for an expanded clone.

many,TRBJ2-7,TRBV6-2/TRBV6-3,-,CASSPPGQNEQYF,TGTGCCAGCAGCCCCCCGGGGCAGAACGAGCAGTACTTC
-,TRBJ2-7,TRBV7-9,-,CASSLGQVSYEQYF,TGTGCCAGCAGCTTAGGACAGGTTTCCTACGAGCAGTACTTC
many,TRBJ2-4,TRBV6-1,-,CASSAIPGSKNIQYF,TGTGCCAGCAGTGCGATACCGGGCAGTAAAAACATTCAGTACTTC
many,TRBJ2-2,TRBV6-1,TRBD2,CASRSGLAGAKNTGELFF,TGTGCCAGCAGGTCCGGACTAGCGGGAGCCAAAAACACCGGGGAGCTGTTTTTT
-,TRBJ1-6,TRBV28,TRBD1,CASGTDVNNSPLHF,TGTGCCAGTGGGACAGACGTCAATAATTCACCCCTCCACTTT
many,TRBJ2-3,TRBV2,-,CASSVYRDSTDTQYF,TGTGCCAGCAGTGTGTATAGGGATTCCACAGATACGCAGTATTTT
-,TRBJ2-3,TRBV24-1,-,CATMWGDTQYF,TGTGCCACCATGTGGGGTGATACGCAGTATTTT
many,TRBJ2-2,TRBV30,-,CAWSLYLWDGGTGELFF,TGTGCCTGGAGCCTCTACCTCTGGGACGGGGGCACCGGGGAGCTGTTTTTT
many,TRBJ2-1,TRBV12-3/TRBV12-4,-,CASSSLEMKIEQFF,TGTGCCAGCAGTTCTCTAGAAATGAAGATTGAGCAGTTCTTC
many,TRBJ2-1,TRBV3-1,-,CASRGKLLGVENEQFF,TGTGCCAGCCGGGGTAAACTTTTGGGCGTAGAGAATGAGCAGTTCTTC
many,TRBJ2-1,TRBV12-3/TRBV12-4,-,CASSSLGTGGNNEQFF,TGTGCCAGCAGTTCCCTCGGGACTGGAGGTAATAATGAGCAGTTCTTC
many,TRBJ2-1,TRBV19,-,CASSSISLYNEQFF,TGTGCCAGTAGTTCCATATCCTTGTACAATGAGCAGTTCTTC
many,TRBJ1-5,TRBV11-2,-,CASSLATVNQPQHF,TGTGCCAGCAGCTTAGCAACCGTGAATCAGCCCCAGCATTTT
many,TRBJ1-2,TRBV15,-,CATSRDEGYYGYTF,TGTGCCACCAGCAGAGATGAAGGGTACTATGGCTACACCTTC
many,TRBJ1-3,TRBV5-1,TRBD1,CASSPGTGGNTIYF,TGCGCCAGCAGCCCCGGGACAGGGGGAAACACCATATATTTT
many,TRBJ1-5,TRBV20-1,-,CSARVLHSNQPQHF,TGCAGTGCTAGAGTACTACATAGCAATCAGCCCCAGCATTTT
many,TRBJ2-3,TRBV3-1,TRBD2,CASSPNPGLAGGTDTQYF,TGTGCCAGCAGCCCCAATCCGGGACTAGCGGGGGGCACAGATACGCAGTATTTT
-,TRBJ2-7,TRBV27,-,CASSPSSWVAREQYF,TGTGCCAGCAGTCCCTCTAGCTGGGTGGCGAGGGAGCAGTACTTC
many,TRBJ2-7,TRBV5-4,-,CASSLVRGGEQYF,TGTGCCAGCAGCTTGGTTAGGGGGGGCGAGCAGTACTTC
-,TRBJ1-1,TRBV6-1,-,CASSPFVANTGDFF,TGTGCCAGCAGTCCTTTTGTAGCGAACACTGGAGATTTCTTT
many,TRBJ2-2,TRBV11-3,-,CASSNGDTSGTGELFF,TGTGCCAGCAGCAATGGGGACACCTCGGGCACCGGGGAGCTGTTTTTT
many,TRBJ2-6,TRBV2,-,CASDSPGANVLTF,TGTGCCAGCGACAGCCCTGGGGCCAACGTCCTGACTTTC
-,TRBJ2-1,TRBV11-2,-,CATILAASSYNEQFF,TGTGCCACCATCTTAGCGGCTAGCTCCTACAATGAGCAGTTCTTC
once,TRBJ2-5,TRBV6-1,TRBD2,CAGSKVELSGKGRETQYF,TGTGCCGGCAGTAAGGTCGAATTGAGCGGGAAAGGGAGAGAGACCCAGTACTTC
medium-sized,TRBJ2-2,TRBV7-8,TRBD2,CASSPVSGRAGAGELFF,TGTGCCAGCAGCCCCGTTAGCGGGAGGGCCGGCGCCGGGGAGCTGTTTTTT
-,TRBJ1-2,TRBV12-3/TRBV12-4,TRBD1,CASSRIGTVGGYTF,TGTGCCAGCAGTCGTATCGGGACAGTCGGGGGCTACACCTTC
many,TRBJ2-3,TRBV5-1,-,CASSLGGAYTDTQYF,TGCGCCAGCAGCTTGGGTGGGGCATACACAGATACGCAGTATTTT
many,TRBJ1-1,TRBV5-1,-,CASSWGRMNTEAFF,TGCGCCAGCAGCTGGGGACGTATGAACACTGAAGCTTTCTTT
many,TRBJ2-5,TRBV6-2/TRBV6-3,-,CASSEDASKGETQYF,TGTGCCAGCAGTGAAGACGCCTCTAAAGGAGAGACCCAGTACTTC
-,TRBJ1-3,TRBV5-1,TRBD1,CAISGDSGPGNTIYF,TGCGCCATCAGCGGGGACAGCGGCCCCGGAAACACCATATATTTT
many,TRBJ1-3,TRBV4-2,TRBD1,CASSPDRQGNSGNTIYF,TGTGCCAGCAGCCCCGATAGACAGGGAAATTCTGGAAACACCATATATTTT
many,TRBJ2-7,TRBV28,TRBD2,CASSPSGSRSYEQYF,TGTGCCAGCAGTCCTAGCGGGAGTCGATCCTACGAGCAGTACTTC
-,TRBJ1-4,TRBV12-3/TRBV12-4,-,CASSSSGTTAQKLFF,TGTGCCAGCAGTTCCAGCGGGACCACGGCACAAAAACTGTTTTTT
many,TRBJ2-7,TRBV20-1,-,CSASGSRYEQYF,TGCAGTGCTAGCGGGAGTAGGTACGAGCAGTACTTC
many,TRBJ1-2,TRBV29-1,TRBD1,CSARTGEDGYTF,TGCAGCGCAAGGACAGGGGAGGACGGCTACACCTTC
many,TRBJ2-3,TRBV7-9,TRBD2,CASSSGTSTDTQYF,TGTGCCAGCAGCTCCGGGACTAGTACAGATACGCAGTATTTT
once,TRBJ2-3,TRBV5-1,TRBD2,CASSLAGLAGTDTQYF,TGCGCCAGCAGCTTGGCGGGGCTAGCGGGAACAGATACGCAGTATTTT
-,TRBJ1-1,TRBV3-1,-,CASSLSQGYTEAFF,TGTGCCAGCAGCCTGTCACAGGGATATACTGAAGCTTTCTTT
many,TRBJ2-7,TRBV5-1,-,CASSLAWERSYEQYF,TGCGCCAGCAGCTTGGCTTGGGAGAGGTCCTACGAGCAGTACTTC
many,TRBJ1-5,TRBV6-1,-,CASRKDRTQPQHF,TGTGCCAGCAGGAAGGACAGAACTCAGCCCCAGCATTTT
many,TRBJ2-3,TRBV5-4,-,CASSLARGDTQYF,TGTGCCAGCAGCTTGGCGCGTGGGGATACGCAGTATTTT